These 30 T cell receptor beta chains came from one sample sequenced in a study of control samples from healthy donors and cancer patients. This table comes from immunoSEQ multiplex PCR, and its TCRdb copy is limited to in-frame clones, with some not included. The sample has 130,000 or so clones; approximately 89% are singletons. The sample taken for sequencing was blood. The origin of the receptors is a man aged 55 to 69 in good health.

The genes are TRBV3-1 (or the pseudogene TRBV3-2) and TRBJ1-1, with D tentatively TRBD1 (6 bases). There are 17 residues in the CDR3. Germline V gene lookup returns CDR1 LGHDT and CDR2 YNNKEL (reference sequence). Trimming stripped 5 bases from V and 3 bases from J, with 22 bases between. CDR3 DNA: TGTGCCAGCAGCTTCCTCCAGGGGTCGCGGGGGGACACTGAAGCTTTCTTT. Translation gives CASSFLQGSRGDTEAFF.

This sequence joins TRBV19 and TRBJ1-2; D is undetermined. Germline V lookup: CDR1 LNHDA, CDR2 SQIVND (reference sequence). The germline V and J ends were trimmed by 8 bases and 8 bases, with 21 bases remaining between them. The CDR3 contains 14 residues. The CDR3 here is CASYIGQDPWGYTF. CDR3 nucleotides: TGTGCCAGTTATATCGGGCAGGACCCATGGGGCTACACCTTC.

The table lists this clone with a count of one. The rearrangement uses TRBV5-5 and TRBJ2-2; a weak D match, TRBD1 (5 bases). Deletions cut 0 bases from V and 5 bases from J, with 11 bases between. Germline CDR1 SGHKS, CDR2 YYEKEE (reference sequence). This CDR3 comprises 15 residues. DNA of the CDR3: TGTGCCAGCAGCTTGGCTACAGGTGGAACCGGGGAGCTGTTTTTT. Protein: CASSLATGGTGELFF.

The CDR3 region has the DNA TGTGCCAGCTCACCAACTTCCGGGGCTTGGACTGAAGCTTTCTTT. This translates into CASSPTSGAWTEAFF. This rearrangement joins TRBV18 to TRBJ1-1; weak D call: TRBD1 (5 bases). Trimming cost V 2 bases and J 5 bases, with 15 bases left between them. Germline CDR1 reads KGHSH; CDR2 reads LQKENI. CDR3 length: 15 amino acids.

This clone was seen just once. The chain combines TRBV7-2 with TRBJ2-5; D may match TRBD1 or TRBD2 (6 bases each). This CDR3 comprises 14 residues. V lost 4 bases and J lost 4, with 13 bases in between. Per the germline V gene, CDR1 is SGHTA and CDR2 is FQGNSA. The CDR3 sequence: CASSSMGGVETQYF. CDR3 DNA sequence: TGTGCCAGCAGCTCAATGGGGGGCGTAGAGACCCAGTACTTC.

CDR3 in amino acids: CASSYQGVGQPQHF. The DNA of the CDR3 is TGTGCCAGCAGTTATCAGGGGGTAGGTCAGCCCCAGCATTTT. The rearrangement uses TRBV6-5 and TRBJ1-5; 7 bases match TRBD1. The CDR3 length is 14 residues. CDR1 is MNHEY and CDR2 is SVGAGI in the germline V gene. V shed 3 bases, J shed 6 bases, and the junction held 5 bases outside the gene matches.

The rearrangement links TRBV5-1 to TRBJ1-5, with 7 bases lining up with TRBD1. This CDR3 spans 15 amino acids. J gave up 3 bases and V 3 bases, and 6 bases lay outside the gene matches. Germline CDR1 is SGHRS and CDR2 is YFSETQ. DNA for the CDR3: TGCGCCAGCAGCTGGACGGGGACAGACAATCAGCCCCAGCATTTT. Translated: CASSWTGTDNQPQHF. The full variable domain, with the rest looked up from reference TRBV5-1 and TRBJ1-5, is KAGVTQTPRYLIKTRGQQVTLSCSPISGHRSVSWYQQTPGQGLQFLFEYFSETQRNKGNFPGRFSGRQFSNSRSEMNVSTLELGDSALYLCASSWTGTDNQPQHFGDGTRLSIL.

The chain employs TRBV10-3 and TRBJ2-3; D is ambiguous. Trimming stripped 3 bases from V and 5 bases from J, with 3 bases between. This CDR3 has 11 amino acids. CDR1 and CDR2 from the germline V gene are ENHRY and SYGVKD. CDR3 protein: CAISDRDTQYF. The DNA of the CDR3 is TGTGCCATCAGTGACAGAGATACGCAGTATTTT.

The chain employs TRBV5-1 and TRBJ2-1; D call uncertain. CDR1 is SGHRS and CDR2 is YFSETQ in the germline V gene. Trimming cost V 5 bases and J 6 bases, with 15 bases left between them. CDR3 length equals 14 residues. The CDR3 coding sequence is TGCGCCAGCAGTGGGTTGGTTTCTTCCAATGAGCAGTTCTTC. Translated: CASSGLVSSNEQFF.

The chain is built from TRBV24-1 and TRBJ2-7; D gene unclear. This CDR3 region has 11 residues. V was pared by 3 bases and J by 6 bases, with 5 bases between. Germline V CDR1 and CDR2: KGHDR, SFDVKD. CDR3 coding DNA: TGTGCCACCAGTGATGGGCCCGAGCAGTACTTC. Translation gives CATSDGPEQYF.

V gene TRBV7-2 combines with J gene TRBJ1-6, with D possibly TRBD1 on 5 matching bases. V lost 3 bases, J lost 2 bases, and 11 bases lay in between. The germline gives CDR1 SGHTA, CDR2 FQGNSA. The CDR3 is 16 amino acids. Here the CDR3 reads CASSFGDSTYNSPLHF. The CDR3 DNA reads as TGTGCCAGCAGCTTCGGAGACAGCACCTATAATTCACCCCTCCACTTT.

This chain connects TRBV28 to TRBJ1-2; no reliable D call. Germline CDR1 MDHEN, CDR2 SYDVKM. V shed 7 bases and J shed 4 bases, with 13 bases lying between them. The CDR3 loop spans 13 amino acids. Here the CDR3 reads CASNVGNGYGYTF. The CDR3, as DNA: TGTGCCAGCAACGTCGGAAACGGCTATGGCTACACCTTC.

J is TRBJ1-1 and V is TRBV10-2; 10 nucleotides agree with TRBD1. This CDR3 region has 14 residues. Germline V lookup: CDR1 WSHSY, CDR2 SAAADI. The V gene end was trimmed by 8 bases and the J gene end by 4 bases; junction bases not matched to a gene: 7. The CDR3 here is CASGLTGGGTEAFF. CDR3 DNA: TGCGCCAGCGGACTGACAGGGGGCGGCACTGAAGCTTTCTTT.

Here the CDR3 DNA reads TGTGCCAGCAGTCAACGGTATGGCTACACCTTC. It translates to CASSQRYGYTF. This chain joins TRBV28 and TRBJ1-2; D is undetermined. This CDR3 spans 11 amino acids. Trimming removed 5 bases from V and 5 bases from J, with 6 bases in between. The germline V gene encodes CDR1 MDHEN and CDR2 SYDVKM.

The genes are TRBV28 and TRBJ2-6, with a possible D match to TRBD1 (6 bases). Germline V CDR1 and CDR2: MDHEN, SYDVKM. V dropped 7 bases and J dropped 1 base, with 11 bases sitting between them. The CDR3 totals 15 residues. CDR3 sequence reads: CASIMRGSGANVLTF. The CDR3 DNA follows: TGTGCCAGCATAATGAGGGGGTCTGGGGCCAACGTCCTGACTTTC.

This clone was counted once. V is TRBV4-2 and J is TRBJ2-7; possible D gene TRBD1, 5 bases. The germline V gene encodes CDR1 LGHNA and CDR2 YNFKEQ. Trimming cost V 0 bases and J 9 bases, with 12 bases left between them. CDR3 length: 13 amino acids. DNA for the CDR3: TGTGCCAGCAGCCAAGAAAAGGGGCTCGGGCAGTACTTC. Its translation: CASSQEKGLGQYF.

The chain joins TRBV5-5 to TRBJ1-2; D is unresolved. There are 14 residues in the CDR3. Germline CDR1 and CDR2: SGHKS and YYEKEE (reference sequence). Deletions cut 4 bases from V and 8 bases from J, with 18 bases between. Here the CDR3 DNA reads TGTGCCAGCAGCCCCTGGGTTTCAGGATCGGGCTACACCTTC. Translating it yields CASSPWVSGSGYTF.

The gene calls are TRBV6-5 and TRBJ2-5; D may correspond to TRBD1 or TRBD2 (6 bases each). The ends were cut back, 7 bases at V and 5 bases at J, with 20 bases in the middle. The CDR3 has 15 amino acids. Germline V gene data show CDR1 as MNHEY and CDR2 as SVGAGI. In DNA form, the CDR3 reads TGTGCCAGCATCTTGAACCCGGGGGCCGGGGAGACCCAGTACTTC. Its protein is CASILNPGAGETQYF.

The chain links TRBV5-5 to TRBJ2-7; D gene unclear. The CDR3 extends over 14 amino acids. V was pared by 2 bases and J by 3 bases, with 12 bases between. CDR1 is SGHKS, CDR2 YYEKEE, per germline (reference sequence). DNA of the CDR3: TGTGCCAGCAGCTTCGCTACCGTGAACTACGAGCAGTACTTC. Translated, it gives CASSFATVNYEQYF.

This clone was observed once. The rearrangement links TRBV4-3 to TRBJ2-3, with D tentatively TRBD1 (6 bases). CDR3 length: 16 residues. V was cut by 3 bases and J by 2 bases, with 15 bases left in between. The germline V gene has CDR1 LGHNA and CDR2 YSLEER. CDR3 residues: CASSQGARVPTDTQYF. The CDR3 DNA sequence: TGCGCCAGCAGCCAGGGGGCCAGAGTCCCCACAGATACGCAGTATTTT.

The chain links TRBV3-1 (or the pseudogene TRBV3-2) to TRBJ1-6; a weak D match, TRBD1 (6 bases). Germline loops: CDR1 LGHDT, CDR2 YNNKEL (reference sequence). V lost 2 bases and J lost 17, with 16 bases in between. The CDR3 sequence is 13 residues long. The CDR3 here is CASSQNAQGSVHF. The CDR3 coding sequence is TGTGCCAGCAGCCAAAATGCCCAGGGGTCCGTCCACTTT.

V is TRBV18 and J is TRBJ2-2; D is ambiguous. In germline, CDR1 is KGHSH, CDR2 LQKENI. Trimming pared 3 bases from V and 0 bases from J, leaving 5 bases between. The CDR3 consists of 14 residues. In DNA, the CDR3 is TGTGCCAGCTCACCTCAATCGAACACCGGGGAGCTGTTTTTT. Residues: CASSPQSNTGELFF.

V and J are TRBV28 and TRBJ1-5; D is perhaps TRBD1 (6 bases). Germline CDR1 and CDR2: MDHEN and SYDVKM. V was pared by 6 bases and J by 6 bases, with 15 bases between. CDR3 size: 14 residues. The DNA of the CDR3 is TGTGCCAGCAGGGGAGGGGGGGGCGGTCAGCCCCAGCATTTT. It yields the protein CASRGGGGGQPQHF.

This chain connects TRBV6-2 or TRBV6-3 to TRBJ1-6; D uncertain. This CDR3 region has 14 residues. V was clipped by 6 bases and J by 3 bases, with 9 bases between them. The germline CDR1 and CDR2 sequences are MNHEY and SVGEGT. CDR3 residues: CASSWTDYNSPLHF. The DNA of the CDR3 is TGTGCCAGCAGCTGGACGGACTATAATTCACCCCTCCACTTT.

V usage is TRBV19 and J usage is TRBJ1-1, with 8 bases that match TRBD1. This CDR3 contains 14 residues. Germline lookup yields CDR1 LNHDA and CDR2 SQIVND (reference sequence). V lost 5 bases, J lost 4 bases, and 6 bases stayed unmatched. Here the CDR3 DNA reads TGTGCCAGTAGTTCGGGACAGGAGAGCACTGAAGCTTTCTTT. Its translation is CASSSGQESTEAFF.

This clone appeared a single time. The chain employs TRBV29-1 and TRBJ2-2; D gene uncertain. There are 12 residues in the CDR3. V was trimmed by 1 base and J by 2 bases, leaving 2 bases between them. Germline V gene sequence: CDR1 SQVTM, CDR2 ANQGSEA. CDR3 DNA: TGCAGCGTTGAAGGTAACACCGGGGAGCTGTTTTTT. Translation: CSVEGNTGELFF.

The chain links TRBV28 to TRBJ1-3, with D hard to call. There are 14 residues in the CDR3. The ends were cut back, 8 bases at V and 0 bases at J, with 11 bases in the middle. Per the germline V gene, CDR1 is MDHEN and CDR2 is SYDVKM. As DNA, the CDR3 is TGTGCCAGCGGGCCGGGCCTCTCTGGAAACACCATATATTTT. It codes for CASGPGLSGNTIYF.

The chain has TRBV19 and TRBJ1-5; 9 bases match TRBD1. V shed 3 bases and J 6 bases; nucleotides not matched to a gene: 3. The CDR3 runs 14 residues. The germline gives CDR1 LNHDA, CDR2 SQIVND (reference sequence). This CDR3 reads CASSMGDRVQPQHF. DNA of the CDR3: TGTGCCAGTAGTATGGGGGACAGGGTTCAGCCCCAGCATTTT.

V and J are TRBV5-5 and TRBJ1-2; the D is unclear. The ends were cut back, 0 bases at V and 5 bases at J, with 11 bases in the middle. Germline CDR1 reads SGHKS; CDR2 reads YYEKEE (reference sequence). CDR3 length: 14 amino acids. The CDR3 DNA reads TGTGCCAGCAGCTTGGGGCAGCAGATTTATGGCTACACCTTC. It is translated as CASSLGQQIYGYTF.

The chain employs TRBV9 and TRBJ2-7; a possible D gene is TRBD1 (5 bases). The CDR3 spans 15 residues. The germline V gene encodes CDR1 SGDLS and CDR2 YYNGEE. Deletions cut 4 bases from V and 2 bases from J, with 16 bases between. The CDR3 region has the DNA TGTGCCAGCAGCCCCCAGGCGGCAGGGCCCTACGAGCAGTACTTC. Its translation: CASSPQAAGPYEQYF.